The rows below give T cell receptor beta chains drawn from one sample of a study of blood T cells in healthy people across ages. TCRdb fed the 5' RACE reads into MiXCR, producing one record per CDR3 protein. The data hold about 1.8 million distinct CDR3 sequences, with about 49% observed a single time. Sequenced: blood. The source is a woman aged 40 to 50 in good health. The CDR3 runs from the conserved cysteine through the conserved F or W. Fields, in order: D gene, clone size, J gene, V gene, CDR3 DNA, CDR3 protein. A D gene is named only where the DNA matches it firmly. Clone size appears in some rows only: once, few, many, or a class for an expanded clone.

d_call: NA; clone_size: once; j_call: TRBJ1-4; v_call: TRBV7-2; cdr3_nt: TGTGCCAGCAGCTTAGCCTTGTTAAGCCCTAATGAAAAACTGTTTTTT; cdr3_aa: CASSLALLSPNEKLFF
d_call: NA; clone_size: NA; j_call: TRBJ1-5; v_call: TRBV4-3; cdr3_nt: TGCGCCAGCAGCCAAGAGTTCTACGGTAATCAGCCCCAGCATTTT; cdr3_aa: CASSQEFYGNQPQHF
d_call: TRBD1; clone_size: few; j_call: TRBJ2-7; v_call: TRBV15; cdr3_nt: TGTGCCACGGGACAGGGAGGGGTGTACGAGCAGTACTTC; cdr3_aa: CATGQGGVYEQYF
d_call: NA; clone_size: once; j_call: TRBJ2-7; v_call: TRBV21-1; cdr3_nt: TGTGCCAGCAGCAAAGAGGGTACCGGGGGATACGAGCAGTACTTC; cdr3_aa: CASSKEGTGGYEQYF
d_call: NA; clone_size: NA; j_call: TRBJ2-5; v_call: TRBV7-2; cdr3_nt: TGTGCCAGCAGTCGGGACCCCAGGGAGACCCAGTACTTC; cdr3_aa: CASSRDPRETQYF
d_call: TRBD1; clone_size: NA; j_call: TRBJ2-2; v_call: TRBV9; cdr3_nt: TGTGCCAGCAGCGTAGTGGACAGGCTAGTAGCGAACACCTGGGAGCTGTTTTTT; cdr3_aa: CASSVVDRLVANTWELFF
d_call: NA; clone_size: NA; j_call: TRBJ2-1; v_call: TRBV20-1; cdr3_nt: TGCAGTGCTAAAGGGACGGGGAGCTCCTACAATGAGCAGTTCTTC; cdr3_aa: CSAKGTGSSYNEQFF
d_call: NA; clone_size: NA; j_call: TRBJ2-1; v_call: TRBV13; cdr3_nt: TGTGCCAGCAGTTTTAATAGGGGGGTGTCCTACAATGAGCAGTTCTTC; cdr3_aa: CASSFNRGVSYNEQFF
d_call: NA; clone_size: few; j_call: TRBJ2-1; v_call: TRBV28; cdr3_nt: TGTGCCAGCAGTTTATCAGGGACCGGTGAGCAGTTCTTC; cdr3_aa: CASSLSGTGEQFF
d_call: TRBD1; clone_size: NA; j_call: TRBJ1-6; v_call: TRBV12-3/TRBV12-4; cdr3_nt: TGTGCCAGCAGAGCCGGGACAGGGATACCCCTCCACTTT; cdr3_aa: CASRAGTGIPLHF
d_call: NA; clone_size: few; j_call: TRBJ2-5; v_call: TRBV27; cdr3_nt: TGTGCCAGCACATCTTTAGAACCGACCCAGTACTTC; cdr3_aa: CASTSLEPTQYF
d_call: TRBD1; clone_size: NA; j_call: TRBJ2-7; v_call: TRBV29-1; cdr3_nt: TGCAGCGTTGGAGACAGGGGGTCTACCTACGAGCAGTACTTC; cdr3_aa: CSVGDRGSTYEQYF
d_call: TRBD2; clone_size: NA; j_call: TRBJ2-3; v_call: TRBV29-1; cdr3_nt: TGCAGCGTTTCGACTAGCGAGGCAGATACGCAGTATTTT; cdr3_aa: CSVSTSEADTQYF
d_call: NA; clone_size: once; j_call: TRBJ2-1; v_call: TRBV14; cdr3_nt: TGTGCCAGCAGCCAAGAAGGCCCAGCGGCAACCATCTACAATGAGCAGTTCTTC; cdr3_aa: CASSQEGPAATIYNEQFF
d_call: TRBD1; clone_size: NA; j_call: TRBJ2-5; v_call: TRBV6-6; cdr3_nt: TGTGCCGTTAAAAGTCAAGGCAGGGGGCGTGAGACCCAGTACTTC; cdr3_aa: CAVKSQGRGRETQYF
d_call: TRBD1; clone_size: NA; j_call: TRBJ1-2; v_call: TRBV6-2/TRBV6-3; cdr3_nt: TGTGCCAGCAAGTGGGGACAGAACTATGGCTACACCTTC; cdr3_aa: CASKWGQNYGYTF
d_call: NA; clone_size: few; j_call: TRBJ2-1; v_call: TRBV7-2; cdr3_nt: TGTGCCAGCAGCTTATTTGGCCGACAAAGCTCCTACAATGAGCAGTTCTTC; cdr3_aa: CASSLFGRQSSYNEQFF
d_call: TRBD2; clone_size: NA; j_call: TRBJ2-7; v_call: TRBV2; cdr3_nt: TGTGCCAGCGCCCGACTAGCGGGGGAGACTTACAATGAGCAGTACTTC; cdr3_aa: CASARLAGETYNEQYF
d_call: NA; clone_size: NA; j_call: TRBJ2-3; v_call: TRBV3-1; cdr3_nt: TGTGCCAGCAGCCACGGTCGGGGCCCAGATACGCAGTATTTT; cdr3_aa: CASSHGRGPDTQYF
d_call: NA; clone_size: few; j_call: TRBJ1-2; v_call: TRBV4-1; cdr3_nt: TGCGCCAGCAGCCAAGATCAACGGCAACTCTATGGCTACACCTTC; cdr3_aa: CASSQDQRQLYGYTF
d_call: NA; clone_size: few; j_call: TRBJ1-6; v_call: TRBV15; cdr3_nt: TGTGCCACCAGCAGCCGTGGCGGGGCGTCCTATAATTCACCCCTCCACTTT; cdr3_aa: CATSSRGGASYNSPLHF
d_call: TRBD2; clone_size: few; j_call: TRBJ2-1; v_call: TRBV6-1; cdr3_nt: TGTGCCAGCAGTGTAACCCTCCTAGCGGGGAATGAGCAGTTCTTC; cdr3_aa: CASSVTLLAGNEQFF
d_call: TRBD2; clone_size: few; j_call: TRBJ2-3; v_call: TRBV7-2; cdr3_nt: TGTGCCAGCAGCTCCTCTAGCGGGGCCTGGGATACGCAGTATTTT; cdr3_aa: CASSSSSGAWDTQYF
d_call: NA; clone_size: once; j_call: TRBJ2-1; v_call: TRBV3-1; cdr3_nt: TGTGCCAGCAGCTCGGGACCGCGGCAGCAGTTCTTC; cdr3_aa: CASSSGPRQQFF
d_call: TRBD1; clone_size: NA; j_call: TRBJ1-6; v_call: TRBV18; cdr3_nt: TGTGCCAGCTCACAGGGGGCTTCTTCACCCCTCCACTTT; cdr3_aa: CASSQGASSPLHF
d_call: NA; clone_size: once; j_call: TRBJ1-1; v_call: TRBV7-9; cdr3_nt: TGTGCCAGCAACCCGGACGGGTTCACTGAAGCTTTCTTT; cdr3_aa: CASNPDGFTEAFF
d_call: TRBD1; clone_size: NA; j_call: TRBJ2-5; v_call: TRBV11-2; cdr3_nt: TGTGCCAGCAGCAAACAGGGGCGAACCTTCCAAGAGACCCAGTACTTC; cdr3_aa: CASSKQGRTFQETQYF